This record looks at one TCR delta chain sequence and its context. Its antigen is still unknown. The source of the sample is a study of Vδ1+ human thymocytes. The study, taken as a whole, reports: Despite high sort purity, approximately 21% of thymic T cell receptor delta sequences were Vdelta2. Thymic TRG and TRD repertoires appeared highly polyclonal, with Gaussian CDR3 length distributions. Bulk data may be misread because of unexpected Vdelta2 sequences.

The template was reverse-transcribed extracted RNA. Multiplex PCR used pooled V-gene forward primers and a constant-region reverse primer to amplify CDR3s. TCRdb called clones anew from the multiplex PCR reads with CATT. Found here are more than 50,000 delta-chain clones, 15% of them singletons; the top ten hold under 0.55%. This CDR3 spans 19 amino acids. V lost 3 bases, J lost 7 bases, and 20 bases stayed unmatched. Germline V gene lookup returns CDR1 TSWWSYY and CDR2 QGS. The sample comprised Vdelta1+ gamma-delta thymocytes from the thymus. The subset denotes: FACS-sorted CD3+ TCRalphabeta- TCRVdelta1+ TCRVdelta2- thymocytes. The sequence was obtained from a boy younger than two who had congenital heart surgery. The genes are TRDV1 and TRDJ1; TRDD3 aligns across 10 bases. The CDR3 region is CALGDLRIRSTGGCPKLIF. As DNA, the CDR3 is TGTGCTCTTGGGGATCTACGGATCCGAAGTACTGGGGGATGTCCTAAACTCATCTTT.